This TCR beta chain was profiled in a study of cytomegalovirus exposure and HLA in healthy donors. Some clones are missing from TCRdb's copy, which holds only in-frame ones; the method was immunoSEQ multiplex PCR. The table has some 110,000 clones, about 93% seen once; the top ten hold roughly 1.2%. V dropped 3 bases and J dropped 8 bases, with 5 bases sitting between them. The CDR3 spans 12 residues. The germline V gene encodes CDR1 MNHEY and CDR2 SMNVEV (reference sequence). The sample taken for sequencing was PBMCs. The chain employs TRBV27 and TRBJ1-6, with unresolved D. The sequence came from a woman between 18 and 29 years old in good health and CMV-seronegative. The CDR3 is CASSFGDSPLHF. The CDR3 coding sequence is TGTGCCAGCAGTTTCGGGGATTCACCCCTCCACTTT.